This T cell receptor beta chain is from a study of vaccination and CD4 T cells after COVID-19. Overall study: A median of approximately 100 days (range 35 to 161) separated diagnosis from post-COVID sampling.

CDR3 length: 13 residues. Once obtained from cultured CD4+ T cells, the DNA was sequenced using the Oncomine TCR Beta short-read assay. TCRdb re-called the PCR reads through MiXCR, storing one row per CDR3 protein. The sample has some 10,000 distinct CDR3 sequences; approximately 29% are singletons. Concerning this clonotype itself: Antigen: not known.

Noted treatment: approximately 9-day PBMC culture with coronavirus spike peptide pools or control peptides (ViraFEST assay). This TCR was recovered from a human donor who had recovered from COVID-19. The rearrangement uses TRBV21-1 and TRBJ2-7; TRBD1, the table's D call, was not compared with the DNA. TRBV21-1 is reported as a pseudogene. Material: CD4+ T cells from blood, cultured in vitro, obtained after SARS-CoV-2 vaccination. The CDR3: CASSGDPFYEQYF. The DNA of the CDR3 is TGTGCCAGCAGCGGCGACCCCTTCTACGAGCAGTACTTC.